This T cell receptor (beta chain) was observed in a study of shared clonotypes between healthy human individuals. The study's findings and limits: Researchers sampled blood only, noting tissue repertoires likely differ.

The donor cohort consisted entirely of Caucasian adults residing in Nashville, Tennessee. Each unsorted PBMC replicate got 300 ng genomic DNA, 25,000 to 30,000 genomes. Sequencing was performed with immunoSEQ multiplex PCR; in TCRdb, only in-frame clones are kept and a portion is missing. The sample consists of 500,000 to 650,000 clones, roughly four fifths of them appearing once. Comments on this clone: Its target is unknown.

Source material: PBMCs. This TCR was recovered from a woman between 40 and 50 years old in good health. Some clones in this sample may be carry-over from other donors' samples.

This chain's CDR3 is CASSYPSEVQETQYF. CDR3 bases: TGTGCCAGCAGTTACCCCTCTGAGGTCCAAGAGACCCAGTACTTC. The V gene is TRBV28, the J gene TRBJ2-5; D gene unclear. Trimming cost V 4 bases and J 1 base, with 13 bases left between them. From germline, CDR1 is MDHEN and CDR2 SYDVKM. The CDR3 has 15 amino acids.